The 23 T cell receptor beta chains presented below share a single source sample, sequenced in a study of blood T cell repertoires in COVID-19. Produced via immunoSEQ multiplex PCR; TCRdb's table is partial and in-frame only. The repertoire holds 250,000 to 300,000 clones, with less than 85% as singletons. Sequenced sample: peripheral blood. The receptor set was obtained from a young woman with acute or convalescent COVID-19.

The chain has TRBV6-5 and TRBJ1-2; D is undetermined. V shed 0 bases and J shed 0 bases, with 8 bases lying between them. This CDR3 is built from 15 residues. The germline V gene encodes CDR1 MNHEY and CDR2 SVGAGI. Written as DNA, the CDR3 is TGTGCCAGCAGTTACTCGTGGGAGACTAACTATGGCTACACCTTC. It encodes CASSYSWETNYGYTF.

The CDR3 spells CATSRVKTSSRQETQYF. The CDR3 DNA follows: TGTGCCACCAGCAGAGTAAAGACTAGCAGCCGCCAAGAGACCCAGTACTTC. This chain joins TRBV15 and TRBJ2-5; 7 bases map to TRBD2. Trimming removed 1 base from V and 1 base from J; junction bases left unmatched: 9. Germline lookup yields CDR1 LNHNV and CDR2 YYDKDF (reference sequence). The CDR3 runs 17 residues.

The V gene is TRBV11-2, the J gene TRBJ1-2; D may be TRBD1 (5 bases). Trimming left V 1 base short and J 4 bases short, with 10 bases between. In germline, CDR1 is SGHAT, CDR2 FQNNGV. The CDR3 totals 14 residues. CDR3 nucleotide sequence: TGTGCCAGCAGCTTAGTCAGGGAGGGCTATGGCTACACCTTC. It codes for CASSLVREGYGYTF.

The gene calls are TRBV5-1 and TRBJ1-2, with 9 nucleotides matching TRBD1. The CDR3 consists of 14 residues. The junction had 3 bases not matched to a gene; V was cut back by 1 base and J by 5 bases. Germline assignment: CDR1 SGHRS and CDR2 YFSETQ. In nucleotides, the CDR3 is TGCGCCAGCAGCTTGACAGGGGGCGGGTATGGCTACACCTTC. This encodes CASSLTGGGYGYTF.

V gene TRBV21-1 combines with J gene TRBJ2-5; the DNA was not used to check the table's D call, TRBD2. TRBV21-1 is recorded as a pseudogene. The CDR3 has 15 residues. DNA for the CDR3: TGTGCCAGCAGCAAAGAGGTCAGTCGGAGGGAGACCCAGTACTTC. Encoded protein: CASSKEVSRRETQYF.

The genes are TRBV6-2 or TRBV6-3 and TRBJ1-1; tentative D call: TRBD1 (6 bases). CDR3 length: 15 residues. V lost 2 bases and J 4 bases, leaving 14 bases between the germline ends. Germline loops: CDR1 MNHEY, CDR2 SVGEGT. The CDR3 nucleotides are TGTGCCAGCAGTTACCGGGCAGGGGAAGGCACTGAAGCTTTCTTT. Amino acid sequence: CASSYRAGEGTEAFF.

The chain is built from TRBV6-5 and TRBJ1-1, with D unclear. Per the germline V gene, CDR1 is MNHEY and CDR2 is SVGAGI. The CDR3 extends over 14 amino acids. V lost 0 bases and J lost 3, with 8 bases in between. This CDR3 reads CASSYSIGYTEAFF. The CDR3 nucleotides are TGTGCCAGCAGTTACTCGATCGGGTACACTGAAGCTTTCTTT.

V gene TRBV29-1 combines with J gene TRBJ2-1, with D possibly TRBD2 on 5 matching bases. The V end was cut by 6 bases, the J end by 9 bases, with 12 bases between. From germline, CDR1 is SQVTM and CDR2 ANQGSEA. CDR3 length equals 11 residues. As DNA, the CDR3 is TGCAGCGTAGCCCTAGCTGCTGAGCAGTTCTTC. Translated, it gives CSVALAAEQFF.

V gene TRBV4-1 combines with J gene TRBJ2-1, with D tentatively TRBD2 (6 bases). The germline V and J ends were trimmed by 0 bases and 6 bases, with 9 bases remaining between them. Germline V gives CDR1 MGHRA, CDR2 YSYEKL. There are 14 residues in the CDR3. The CDR3 protein is CASSQESAGNEQFF. The CDR3 bases are TGCGCCAGCAGCCAAGAGTCAGCGGGCAATGAGCAGTTCTTC.

This clone was seen once. The chain couples TRBV9 to TRBJ2-3; 11 bases fit TRBD2. CDR3 size: 16 residues. V shed 0 bases and J 3 bases; nucleotides not matched to a gene: 3. The V gene's germline CDR1 is SGDLS and CDR2 YYNGEE. Here the CDR3 reads CASSVGLAGWTDTQYF. The CDR3 bases are TGTGCCAGCAGCGTAGGACTAGCGGGGTGGACAGATACGCAGTATTTT.

This clone was counted a few times. The gene calls are TRBV9 and TRBJ1-1; 10 positions agree with TRBD1. The germline V gene has CDR1 SGDLS and CDR2 YYNGEE. The CDR3 length is 15 residues. J gave up 1 base and V 4 bases, and 4 bases lay outside the gene matches. CDR3 nucleotides: TGTGCCAGCAGCCCTCGGGACAGGGGGAACACTGAAGCTTTCTTT. Amino acid sequence: CASSPRDRGNTEAFF.

The CDR3 is CASSSLGQGVTPNTGELFF. CDR3 coding DNA: TGTGCCAGCAGCTCATTAGGACAGGGGGTAACACCGAACACCGGGGAGCTGTTTTTT. The rearrangement uses TRBV7-3 and TRBJ2-2, with 10 bases fitting TRBD1. Unmatched junction bases numbered 11, after V lost 4 bases and J lost 0 bases. CDR1 is SGHTA and CDR2 is FQGTGA in the germline V gene. The CDR3 totals 19 residues.

CDR3 in DNA: TGTGCCAGCAGCTCGCAAGAGACCCAGTACTTC. It translates to CASSSQETQYF. The chain couples TRBV5-4 to TRBJ2-5; D uncertain. Germline CDR1 is SGHNT and CDR2 is YYREEE (reference sequence). The V end was cut by 3 bases, the J end by 2 bases, with 2 bases between. The CDR3 is 11 amino acids.

This chain uses TRBV11-2 with TRBJ1-1, with a tentative D call TRBD1 (5 bases). This CDR3 has 15 residues. CDR1 and CDR2 from the germline V gene are SGHAT and FQNNGV. The germline V and J ends were trimmed by 3 bases and 1 base, with 12 bases remaining between them. The CDR3 bases are TGTGCCAGCAGCTTCGGCCAGGGCTGGAACACTGAAGCTTTCTTT. It translates to CASSFGQGWNTEAFF. Full variable domain (missing parts from reference TRBV11-2 and TRBJ1-1): EAGVAQSPRYKIIEKRQSVAFWCNPISGHATLYWYQQILGQGPKLLIQFQNNGVVDDSQLPKDRFSAERLKGVDSTLKIQPAKLEDSAVYLCASSFGQGWNTEAFFGQGTRLTVV.

The rearrangement joins TRBV28 to TRBJ2-7; 10 bases are shared with TRBD1. With 6 bases clipped from V and 5 bases from J, the junction kept 10 bases outside the gene matches. This CDR3 spans 15 amino acids. Germline lookup yields CDR1 MDHEN and CDR2 SYDVKM. In nucleotides, the CDR3 is TGTGCCAGCAGGACTCCGGGACAGGGGATCGACGAGCAGTACTTC. Translating it yields CASRTPGQGIDEQYF.

The gene calls are TRBV6-5 and TRBJ2-7; 8 bases line up with TRBD2. Germline V gives CDR1 MNHEY, CDR2 SVGAGI. The V gene end was trimmed by 6 bases and the J gene end by 6 bases; junction bases not matched to a gene: 7. The length of the CDR3 is 13 residues. Written as DNA, the CDR3 is TGTGCCAGCAGGCGGGGGGAGATTAGCGAGCAGTACTTC. Translated, it gives CASRRGEISEQYF.

This rearrangement joins TRBV27 to TRBJ1-4; D is perhaps TRBD1 (5 bases). The V gene lost 4 bases and the J gene lost 4 bases, with 13 bases spanning the gap. Germline assignment: CDR1 MNHEY and CDR2 SMNVEV (reference sequence). This CDR3 spans 15 amino acids. In DNA form, the CDR3 reads TGTGCCAGCAGTTCCCTAGGGGAAGGTAATGAAAAACTGTTTTTT. It yields the protein CASSSLGEGNEKLFF.

This clone was detected once. V gene TRBV21-1 combines with J gene TRBJ1-1; whether TRBD1, the table's D call, matches the DNA was not checked. TRBV21-1 is a pseudogene locus. This CDR3 region has 14 residues. In DNA form, the CDR3 reads TGTGCCAGCAGCAAGAGCAGGGAGAACACTGAAGCTTTCTTT. This codes for CASSKSRENTEAFF.

The V and J genes are TRBV5-1 and TRBJ1-4; TRBD1 matches at 9 bases. The V and J ends lost 0 bases and 8 bases, in that order; junction bases with no gene match: 5. This CDR3 has 15 amino acids. Germline CDR1 is SGHRS and CDR2 is YFSETQ. The CDR3 loop is CASSLDGTGKEKLFF. The DNA for the CDR3 is TGCGCCAGCAGCTTGGATGGGACAGGGAAAGAAAAACTGTTTTTT.

The chain employs TRBV7-2 and TRBJ1-1; D not certain. With 2 bases removed from V and 4 bases from J, the gap between germline ends came to 8 bases. This CDR3 contains 13 residues. Germline V gene lookup returns CDR1 SGHTA and CDR2 FQGNSA. CDR3 in DNA: TGTGCCAGCAGCTTATTCGGGTTCACTGAAGCTTTCTTT. This codes for CASSLFGFTEAFF.

The chain couples TRBV18 to TRBJ2-7; 11 bases are a match to TRBD1. V was clipped by 8 bases and J by 4 bases; unmatched bases: 4. CDR1 is KGHSH, CDR2 LQKENI, per germline. The CDR3 runs 13 residues. CDR3 in amino acids: CASGTGGFYEQYF. The CDR3 nucleotides read TGTGCCAGCGGGACAGGGGGTTTTTACGAGCAGTACTTC.

The chain carries TRBV3-1 (or the pseudogene TRBV3-2) and TRBJ2-2, with unresolved D. V was clipped by 5 bases and J by 5 bases, with 9 bases between them. This CDR3 has 13 amino acids. Germline assignment: CDR1 LGHDT and CDR2 YNNKEL (reference sequence). The CDR3 reads CASSYRRTGELFF. As DNA, the CDR3 is TGTGCCAGCAGCTACAGAAGGACCGGGGAGCTGTTTTTT.

In its sample, this clone was seen once. The chain carries TRBV28 and TRBJ1-2; D is unclear. Germline V gives CDR1 MDHEN, CDR2 SYDVKM. Trimming shortened V by 1 base and J by 2 bases, and 5 bases separated the two germline ends. The CDR3 has 13 residues. The CDR3 region has the DNA TGTGCCAGCAGTTTATCGGAGAACTATGGCTACACCTTC. It codes for CASSLSENYGYTF.